What follows is one T cell receptor (beta chain) and its context. This sample is drawn from a study of blood T cell repertoires in COVID-19. Per the authors' pipeline: Counts of nucleated cells, estimated from reference gene primer amplification, were obtained. Profiling relied on immunoSEQ multiplex PCR, and the TCRdb table lists in-frame clones only, not all of them. Clone size and the V and J calls come from that table; the DNA yielded D and trimming. This table has almost 65,000 clones, about nine tenths appearing once. Sequenced sample: peripheral blood. This receptor was taken from a woman between 55 and 75 years old with COVID-19, enrolled during active disease.

The CDR3 here is CASKAGGLYGYTF. In DNA form, the CDR3 reads TGTGCCAGCAAGGCAGGGGGGCTCTATGGCTACACCTTC. This chain joins TRBV9 and TRBJ1-2; 7 bases match TRBD1. The CDR3 consists of 13 residues. Germline V gene lookup returns CDR1 SGDLS and CDR2 YYNGEE. J was trimmed by 4 bases and V by 6 bases; bases with no gene match: 6.